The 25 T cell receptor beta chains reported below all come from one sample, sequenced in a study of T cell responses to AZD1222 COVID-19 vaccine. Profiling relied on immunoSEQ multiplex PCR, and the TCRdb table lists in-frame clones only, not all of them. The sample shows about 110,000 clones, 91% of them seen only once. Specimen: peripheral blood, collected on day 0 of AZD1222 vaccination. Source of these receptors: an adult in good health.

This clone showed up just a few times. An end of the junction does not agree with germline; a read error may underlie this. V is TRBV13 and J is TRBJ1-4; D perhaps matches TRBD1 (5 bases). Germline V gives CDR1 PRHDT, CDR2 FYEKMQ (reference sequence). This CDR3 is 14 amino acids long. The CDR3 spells CASSLGRFEGKLFF. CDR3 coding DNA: TGTGCCAGCAGCCTAGGGCGGTTCGAGGGGAAACTGTTTTTT. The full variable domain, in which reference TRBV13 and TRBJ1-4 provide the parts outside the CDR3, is AAGVIQSPRHLIKEKRETATLKCYPIPRHDTVYWYQQGPGQDPQFLISFYEKMQSDKGSIPDRFSAQQFSDYHSELNMSSLELGDSALYFCASSLGRFEGKLFFGSGTQLSVL.

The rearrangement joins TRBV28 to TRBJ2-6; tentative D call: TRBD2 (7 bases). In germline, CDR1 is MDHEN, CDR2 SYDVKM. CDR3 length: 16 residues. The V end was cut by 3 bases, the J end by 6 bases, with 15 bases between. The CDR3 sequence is CASSLWRGQEANVLTF. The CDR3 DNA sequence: TGTGCCAGCAGTTTGTGGCGGGGGCAGGAGGCCAACGTCCTGACTTTC.

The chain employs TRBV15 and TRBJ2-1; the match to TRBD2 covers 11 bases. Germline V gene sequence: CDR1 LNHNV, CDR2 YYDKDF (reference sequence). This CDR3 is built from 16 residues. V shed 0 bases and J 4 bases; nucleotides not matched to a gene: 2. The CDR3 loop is CATSRDLAGGYNEQFF. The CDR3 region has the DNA TGTGCCACCAGCAGAGATTTAGCGGGAGGGTACAATGAGCAGTTCTTC. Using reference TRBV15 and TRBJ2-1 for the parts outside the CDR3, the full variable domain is DAMVIQNPRYQVTQFGKPVTLSCSQTLNHNVMYWYQQKSSQAPKLLFHYYDKDFNNEADTPDNFQSRRPNTSFCFLDIRSPGLGDTAMYLCATSRDLAGGYNEQFFGPGTRLTVL.

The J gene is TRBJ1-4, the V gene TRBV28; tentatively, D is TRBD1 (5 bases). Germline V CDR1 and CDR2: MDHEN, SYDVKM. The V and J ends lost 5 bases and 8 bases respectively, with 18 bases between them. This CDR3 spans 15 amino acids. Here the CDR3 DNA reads TGTGCCAGCAGTCTCCAGACCGGGGCGTCGGAAAAACTGTTTTTT. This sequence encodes CASSLQTGASEKLFF.

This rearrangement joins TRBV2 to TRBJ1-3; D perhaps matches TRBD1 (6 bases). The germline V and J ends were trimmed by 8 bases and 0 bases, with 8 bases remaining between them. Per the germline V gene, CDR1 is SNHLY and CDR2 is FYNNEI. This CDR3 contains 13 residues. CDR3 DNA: TGTGCCAGCCTGACAGGCTCTGGAAACACCATATATTTT. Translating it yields CASLTGSGNTIYF.

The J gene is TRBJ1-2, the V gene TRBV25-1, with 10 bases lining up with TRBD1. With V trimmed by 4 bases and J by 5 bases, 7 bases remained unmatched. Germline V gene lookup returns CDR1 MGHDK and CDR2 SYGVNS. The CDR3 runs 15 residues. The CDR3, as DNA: TGTGCCAGCAGTGGTTCACGACAGGGGGCGTATGGCTACACCTTC. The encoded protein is CASSGSRQGAYGYTF.

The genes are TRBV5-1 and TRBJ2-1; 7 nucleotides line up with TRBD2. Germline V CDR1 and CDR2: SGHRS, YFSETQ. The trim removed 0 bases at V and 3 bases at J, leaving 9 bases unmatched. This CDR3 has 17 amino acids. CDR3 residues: CASSLDPEAGYYNEQFF. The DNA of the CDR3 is TGCGCCAGCAGCTTGGACCCGGAAGCGGGATACTACAATGAGCAGTTCTTC.

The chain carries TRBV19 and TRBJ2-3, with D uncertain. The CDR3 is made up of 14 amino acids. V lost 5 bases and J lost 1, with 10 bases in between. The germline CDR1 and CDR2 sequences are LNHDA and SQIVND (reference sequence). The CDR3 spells CASSLRARTDTQYF. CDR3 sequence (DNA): TGTGCCAGTAGTTTAAGGGCCCGCACAGATACGCAGTATTTT.

The CDR3 coding sequence is TGCGCCAGCAGCCAAGATGGTAGCGGGAGGGGAGAGACCCAGTACTTC. Translation gives CASSQDGSGRGETQYF. This rearrangement joins TRBV4-1 to TRBJ2-5; 11 bases agree with TRBD2. The germline CDR1 and CDR2 sequences are MGHRA and YSYEKL. V dropped 0 bases and J dropped 4; count of bases not matched to a gene: 4. CDR3 size: 16 residues.

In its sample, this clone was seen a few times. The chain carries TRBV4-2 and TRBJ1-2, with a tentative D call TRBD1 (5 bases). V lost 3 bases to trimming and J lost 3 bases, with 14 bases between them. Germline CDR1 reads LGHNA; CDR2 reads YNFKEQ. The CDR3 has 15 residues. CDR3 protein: CASSHDSSPYYGYTF. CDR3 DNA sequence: TGTGCCAGCAGCCACGACAGTTCGCCCTACTATGGCTACACCTTC.

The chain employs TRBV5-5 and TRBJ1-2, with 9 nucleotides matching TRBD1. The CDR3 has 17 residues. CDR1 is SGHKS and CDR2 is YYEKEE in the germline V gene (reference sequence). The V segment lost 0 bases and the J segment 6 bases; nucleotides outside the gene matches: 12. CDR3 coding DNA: TGTGCCAGCAGCTTGGCTTTCTTACAGGGGGCTTTTCATGGCTACACCTTC. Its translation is CASSLAFLQGAFHGYTF.

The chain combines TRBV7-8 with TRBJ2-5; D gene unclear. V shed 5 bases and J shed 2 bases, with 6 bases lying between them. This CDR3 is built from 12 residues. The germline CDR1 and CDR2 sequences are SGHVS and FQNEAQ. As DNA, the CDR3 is TGTGCCAGCAGCCTCACTCAAGAGACCCAGTACTTC. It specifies CASSLTQETQYF.

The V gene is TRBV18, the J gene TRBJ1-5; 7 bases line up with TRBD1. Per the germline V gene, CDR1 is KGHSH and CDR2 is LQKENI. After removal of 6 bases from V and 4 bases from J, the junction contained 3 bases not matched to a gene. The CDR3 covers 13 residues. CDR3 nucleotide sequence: TGTGCCAGCTCTTTGACAGGGAATCAGCCCCAGCATTTT. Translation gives CASSLTGNQPQHF.

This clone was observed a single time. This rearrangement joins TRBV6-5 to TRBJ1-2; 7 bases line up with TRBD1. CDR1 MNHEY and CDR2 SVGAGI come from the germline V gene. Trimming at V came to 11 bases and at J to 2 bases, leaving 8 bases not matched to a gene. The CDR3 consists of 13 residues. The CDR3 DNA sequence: TGTGCCGGTCGACAGGGTTTAAACTATGGCTACACCTTC. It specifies CAGRQGLNYGYTF.

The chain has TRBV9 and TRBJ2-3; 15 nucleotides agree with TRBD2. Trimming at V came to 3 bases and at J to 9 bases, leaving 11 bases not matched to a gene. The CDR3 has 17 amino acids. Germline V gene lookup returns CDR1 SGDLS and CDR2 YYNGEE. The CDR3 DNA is TGTGCCAGCAGCGCCGGGGGACTAGCGGGGGGCACCGAAACGCAGTATTTT. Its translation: CASSAGGLAGGTETQYF.

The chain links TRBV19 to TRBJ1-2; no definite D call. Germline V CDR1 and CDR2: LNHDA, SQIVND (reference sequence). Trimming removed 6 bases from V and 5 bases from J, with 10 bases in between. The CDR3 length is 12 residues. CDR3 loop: CASSSGRYGYTF. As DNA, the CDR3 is TGTGCCAGTAGCTCCGGACGTTATGGCTACACCTTC.

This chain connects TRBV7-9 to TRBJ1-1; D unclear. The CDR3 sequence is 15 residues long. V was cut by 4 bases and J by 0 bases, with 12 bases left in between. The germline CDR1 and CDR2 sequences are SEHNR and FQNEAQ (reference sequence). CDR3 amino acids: CASSSLGGMNTEAFF. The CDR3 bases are TGTGCCAGCAGCTCCCTGGGAGGAATGAACACTGAAGCTTTCTTT. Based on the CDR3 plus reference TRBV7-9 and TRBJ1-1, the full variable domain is DTGVSQNPRHKITKRGQNVTFRCDPISEHNRLYWYRQTLGQGPEFLTYFQNEAQLEKSRLLSDRFSAERPKGSFSTLEIQRTEQGDSAMYLCASSSLGGMNTEAFFGQGTRLTVV.

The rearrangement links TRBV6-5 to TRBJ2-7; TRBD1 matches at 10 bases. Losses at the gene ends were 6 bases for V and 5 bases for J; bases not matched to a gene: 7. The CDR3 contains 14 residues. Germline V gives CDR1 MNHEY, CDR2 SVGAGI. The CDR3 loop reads CASSAPGQGNEQYF. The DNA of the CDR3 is TGTGCCAGCAGCGCTCCGGGACAGGGGAACGAGCAGTACTTC.

The CDR3 here is CASSYSGSSGYEQYF. DNA of the CDR3: TGTGCCAGCAGTTACTCTGGGTCTAGCGGCTACGAGCAGTACTTC. V is TRBV6-5 and J is TRBJ2-7; 7 nucleotides match TRBD2. CDR3 size: 15 residues. Germline V gene sequence: CDR1 MNHEY, CDR2 SVGAGI. Trimming cost V 0 bases and J 3 bases; bases outside gene matches: 5.

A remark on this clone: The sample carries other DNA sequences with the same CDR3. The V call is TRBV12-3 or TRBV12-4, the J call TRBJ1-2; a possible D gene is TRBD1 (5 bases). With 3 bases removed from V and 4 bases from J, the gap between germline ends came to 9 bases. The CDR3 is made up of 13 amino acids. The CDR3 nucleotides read TGTGCCAGCAGTTTGGGGCAGGGCTATGGCTACACCTTC. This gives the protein CASSLGQGYGYTF.

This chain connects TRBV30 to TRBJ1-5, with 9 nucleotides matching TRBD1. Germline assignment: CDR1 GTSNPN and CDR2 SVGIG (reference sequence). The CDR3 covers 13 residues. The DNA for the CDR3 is TGTGCTACTGACAGGGGGAGCAATCAGCCCCAGCATTTT. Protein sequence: CATDRGSNQPQHF. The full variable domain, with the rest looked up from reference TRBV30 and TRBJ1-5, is SQTIHQWPATLVQPVGSPLSLECTVEGTSNPNLYWYRQAAGRGLQLLFYSVGIGQISSEVPQNLSASRPQDRQFILSSKKLLLSDSGFYLCATDRGSNQPQHFGDGTRLSIL.

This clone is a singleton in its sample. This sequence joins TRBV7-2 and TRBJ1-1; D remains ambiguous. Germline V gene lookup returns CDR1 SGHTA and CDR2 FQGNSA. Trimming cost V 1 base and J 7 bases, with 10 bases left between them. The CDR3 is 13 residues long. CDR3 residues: CASSLGHYSEAFF. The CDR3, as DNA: TGTGCCAGCAGCTTAGGACATTACAGTGAAGCTTTCTTT. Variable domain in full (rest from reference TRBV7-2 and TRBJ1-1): GAGVSQSPSNKVTEKGKDVELRCDPISGHTALYWYRQSLGQGLEFLIYFQGNSAPDKSGLPSDRFSAERTGGSVSTLTIQRTQQEDSAVYLCASSLGHYSEAFFGQGTRLTVV.

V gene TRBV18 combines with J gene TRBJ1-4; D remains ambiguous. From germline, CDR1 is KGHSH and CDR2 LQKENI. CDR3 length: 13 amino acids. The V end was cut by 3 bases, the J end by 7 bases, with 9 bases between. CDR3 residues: CASSPRPGEKLFF. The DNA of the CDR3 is TGTGCCAGCTCACCCCGGCCGGGTGAAAAACTGTTTTTT.

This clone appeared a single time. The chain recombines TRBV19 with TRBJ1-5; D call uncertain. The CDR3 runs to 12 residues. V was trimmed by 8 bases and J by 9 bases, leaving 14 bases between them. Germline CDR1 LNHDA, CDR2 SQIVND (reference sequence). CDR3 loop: CASQWVGRPQHF. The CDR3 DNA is TGTGCCAGTCAATGGGTCGGGCGGCCCCAGCATTTT.

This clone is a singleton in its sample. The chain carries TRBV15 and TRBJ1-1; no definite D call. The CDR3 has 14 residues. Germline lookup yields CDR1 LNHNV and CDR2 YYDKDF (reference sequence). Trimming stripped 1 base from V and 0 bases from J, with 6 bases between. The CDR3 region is CATSRGALNTEAFF. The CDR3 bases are TGTGCCACCAGCAGAGGGGCCCTGAACACTGAAGCTTTCTTT.